This TCR beta chain was recorded in a study of T cells in Graves' hyperthyroidism and ophthalmopathy. Study-wide context: Peripheral blood was secured at the point of initial diagnosis, before any treatment. Study results and limitations: Ophthalmopathy could be told apart from stable hyperthyroidism with a 13 V-J model. Most clonotypes expanded in thyroid above 0.001 were likewise present in blood.

Graves' hyperthyroidism was deemed stable absent ophthalmopathy progression within 18 months. This clonotype turned up a few times. The antigen is undetermined. RNA transcripts were the template for amplifying TCR beta CDR3 regions. When the TCR CDR3 underwent first-round RT-PCR, the HTBI primer set was used. In TCRdb, the multiplex PCR reads were re-called with MiXCR into one record per CDR3 protein. The repertoire holds about 210,000 distinct CDR3 sequences, 17% seen once, with 50% in the top ten. The sequence was collected from a man over 45 with Graves' hyperthyroidism. Sequencing input: blood.

The CDR3: CATSDLQGYGYTF. The CDR3 region has the DNA TGTGCCACCAGTGATTTGCAAGGCTATGGCTACACCTTC. V is TRBV24-1 and J is TRBJ1-2; no clear D gene. The ends were cut back, 0 bases at V and 4 bases at J, with 5 bases in the middle. The CDR3 is made up of 13 amino acids. Germline CDR1 is KGHDR and CDR2 is SFDVKD.